The entry below describes one TCR beta chain. Its antigen is not known. CDR1 and CDR2 (germline): SNHLY, FYNNEI. V was shortened by 5 bases and J by 8 bases, with 15 bases between the two germline ends. This CDR3 region has 13 residues. This specimen comes from a study of T cell repertoires in cytomegalovirus infection. Study background: Indicated by public TCR beta signatures were CMV infection and matching HLA type. Overall study findings and caveats: The ex vivo response was dominated by HLA-C-restricted CMV-specific TCR beta clonotypes. Public TCR beta family frequency separated CMV-and-HLA carriers, including in an independent cohort.

TCRdb itself ran the reads through MiXCR, one entry per CDR3 protein. The sample has 900,000 to 950,000 distinct CDR3 sequences, approximately 31% seen once; the top ten hold around an eighth. Specimen: cultured CD8+ T cells from PBMCs, collected from culture after CMV antigen stimulation. The sequence was obtained from a human donor in good health (CMV status not recorded). Some clones in this sample may be carry-over from other donors' samples. The chain is built from TRBV2 and TRBJ1-2; a weak D match, TRBD1 (5 bases). In DNA form, the CDR3 reads TGTGCCAGCAGTAACCGGGACCCCGGGGGCTACACCTTC. Protein: CASSNRDPGGYTF.